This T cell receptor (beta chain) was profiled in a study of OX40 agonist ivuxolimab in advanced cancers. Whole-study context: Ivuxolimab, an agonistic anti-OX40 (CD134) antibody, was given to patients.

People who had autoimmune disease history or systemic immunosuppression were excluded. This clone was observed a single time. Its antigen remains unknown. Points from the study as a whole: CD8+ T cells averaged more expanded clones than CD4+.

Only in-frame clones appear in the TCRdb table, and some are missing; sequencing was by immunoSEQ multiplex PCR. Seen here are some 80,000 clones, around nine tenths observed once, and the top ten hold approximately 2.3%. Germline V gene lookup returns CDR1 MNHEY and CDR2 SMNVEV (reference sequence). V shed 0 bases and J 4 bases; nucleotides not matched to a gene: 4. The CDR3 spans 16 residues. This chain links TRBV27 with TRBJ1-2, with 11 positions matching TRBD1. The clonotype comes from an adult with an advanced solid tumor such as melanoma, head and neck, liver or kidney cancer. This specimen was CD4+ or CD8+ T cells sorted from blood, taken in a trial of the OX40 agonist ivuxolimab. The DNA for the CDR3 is TGTGCCAGCAGTTTATCGGGGACAGGGGGGACCTATGGCTACACCTTC. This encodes CASSLSGTGGTYGYTF.